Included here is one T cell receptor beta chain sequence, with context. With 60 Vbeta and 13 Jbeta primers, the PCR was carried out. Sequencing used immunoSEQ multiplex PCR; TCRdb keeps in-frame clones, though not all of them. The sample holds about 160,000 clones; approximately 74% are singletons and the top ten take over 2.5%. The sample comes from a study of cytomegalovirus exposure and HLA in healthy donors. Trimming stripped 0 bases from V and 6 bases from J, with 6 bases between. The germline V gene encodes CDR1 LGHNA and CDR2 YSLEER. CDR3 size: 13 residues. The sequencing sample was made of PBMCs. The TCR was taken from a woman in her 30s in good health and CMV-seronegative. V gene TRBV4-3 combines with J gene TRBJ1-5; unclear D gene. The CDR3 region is CASSQDTGQPQHF. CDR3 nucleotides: TGCGCCAGCAGCCAAGATACCGGTCAGCCCCAGCATTTT.